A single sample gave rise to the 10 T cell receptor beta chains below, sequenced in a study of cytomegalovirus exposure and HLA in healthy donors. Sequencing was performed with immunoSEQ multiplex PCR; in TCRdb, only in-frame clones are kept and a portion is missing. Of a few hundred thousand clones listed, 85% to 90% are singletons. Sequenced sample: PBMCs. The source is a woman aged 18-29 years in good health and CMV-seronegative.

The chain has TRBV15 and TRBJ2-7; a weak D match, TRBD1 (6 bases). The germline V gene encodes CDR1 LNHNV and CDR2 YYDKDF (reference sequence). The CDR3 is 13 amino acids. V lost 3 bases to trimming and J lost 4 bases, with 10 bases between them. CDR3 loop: CATSRVRGYEQYV. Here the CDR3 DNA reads TGTGCCACCAGCAGGGTGAGGGGGTACGAGCAGTACGTC.

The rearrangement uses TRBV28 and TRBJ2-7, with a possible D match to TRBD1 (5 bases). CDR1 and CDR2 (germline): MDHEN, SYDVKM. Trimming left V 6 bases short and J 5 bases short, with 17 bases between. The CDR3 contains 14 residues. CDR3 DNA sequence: TGTGCCAGCAGCACTCCAACCCAGACAGACGAGCAGTACGTC. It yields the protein CASSTPTQTDEQYV.

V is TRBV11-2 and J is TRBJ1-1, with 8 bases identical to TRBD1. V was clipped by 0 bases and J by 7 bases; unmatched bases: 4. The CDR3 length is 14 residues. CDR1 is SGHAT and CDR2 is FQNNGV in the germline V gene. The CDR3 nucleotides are TGTGCCAGCAGCTTAGATCCGACAGGGGTTGAAGCTTTCTTT. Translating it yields CASSLDPTGVEAFF.

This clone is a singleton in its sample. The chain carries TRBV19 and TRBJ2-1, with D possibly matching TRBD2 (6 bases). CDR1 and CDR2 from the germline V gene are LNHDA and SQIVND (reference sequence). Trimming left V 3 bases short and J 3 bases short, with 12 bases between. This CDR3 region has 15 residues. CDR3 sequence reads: CASSIRLGDYNEQFF. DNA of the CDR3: TGTGCCAGTAGTATTCGACTAGGGGACTACAATGAGCAGTTCTTC.

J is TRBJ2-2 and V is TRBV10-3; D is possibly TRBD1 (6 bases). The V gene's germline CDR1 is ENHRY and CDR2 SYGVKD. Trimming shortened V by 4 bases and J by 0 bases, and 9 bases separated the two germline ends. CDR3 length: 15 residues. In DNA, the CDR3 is TGTGCCATCAGTGTTACAGGGCCGAACACCGGGGAGCTGTTTTTT. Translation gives CAISVTGPNTGELFF.

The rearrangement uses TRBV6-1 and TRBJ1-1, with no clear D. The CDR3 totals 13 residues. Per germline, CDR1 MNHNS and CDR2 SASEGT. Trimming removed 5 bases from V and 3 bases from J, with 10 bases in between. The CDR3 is CASSRTRDTEAFF. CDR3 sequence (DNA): TGTGCCAGCAGTAGAACTAGGGACACTGAAGCTTTCTTT.

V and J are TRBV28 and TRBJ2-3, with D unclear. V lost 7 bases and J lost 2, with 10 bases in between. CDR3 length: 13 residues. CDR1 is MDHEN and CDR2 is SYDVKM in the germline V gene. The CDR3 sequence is CASKEQFTDTQYF. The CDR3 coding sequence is TGTGCCAGCAAAGAACAGTTCACAGATACGCAGTATTTT.

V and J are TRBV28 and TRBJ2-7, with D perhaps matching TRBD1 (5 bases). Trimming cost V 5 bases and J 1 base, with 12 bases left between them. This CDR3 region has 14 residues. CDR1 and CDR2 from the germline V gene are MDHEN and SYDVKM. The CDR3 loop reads CASSGQGRSYEQYF. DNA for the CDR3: TGTGCCAGCAGTGGCCAGGGCCGATCCTACGAGCAGTACTTC.

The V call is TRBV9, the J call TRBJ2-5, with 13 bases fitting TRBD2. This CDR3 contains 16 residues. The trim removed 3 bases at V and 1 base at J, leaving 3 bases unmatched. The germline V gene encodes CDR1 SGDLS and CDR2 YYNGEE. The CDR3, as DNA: TGTGCCAGCAGCGCGGGGACTAGCGGGGCCCAAGAGACCCAGTACTTC. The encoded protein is CASSAGTSGAQETQYF.

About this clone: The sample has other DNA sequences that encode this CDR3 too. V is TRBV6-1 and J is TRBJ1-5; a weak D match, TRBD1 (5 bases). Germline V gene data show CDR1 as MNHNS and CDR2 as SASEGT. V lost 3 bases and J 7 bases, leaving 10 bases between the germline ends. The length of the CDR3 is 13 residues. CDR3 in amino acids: CASSEGGRQPQHF. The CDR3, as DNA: TGTGCCAGCAGTGAGGGGGGGAGACAGCCCCAGCATTTT.